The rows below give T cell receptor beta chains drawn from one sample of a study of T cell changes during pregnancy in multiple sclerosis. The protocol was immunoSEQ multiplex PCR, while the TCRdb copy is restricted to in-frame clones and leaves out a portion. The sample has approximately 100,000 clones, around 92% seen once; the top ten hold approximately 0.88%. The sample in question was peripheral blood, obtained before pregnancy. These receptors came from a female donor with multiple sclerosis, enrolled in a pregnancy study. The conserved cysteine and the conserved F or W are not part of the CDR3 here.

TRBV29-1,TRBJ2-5,SGIREGSKGAGETQY
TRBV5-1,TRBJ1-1,ASSSQGANTEAF
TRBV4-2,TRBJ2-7,ASSPVTGLSSYEQY
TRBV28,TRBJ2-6,ASSYAGTGGSYGANVLT
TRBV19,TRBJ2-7,ASSLWDFSYEQY
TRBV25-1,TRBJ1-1,ASSSPEADTEAF
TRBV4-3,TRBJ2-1,ASSQGGSGRTEQF
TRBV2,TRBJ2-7,ASSGYRSYEQY
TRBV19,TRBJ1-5,ASSRTGPHQPQH
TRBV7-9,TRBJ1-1,ASSRLPWTGRTNTEAF
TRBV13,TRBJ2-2,ASSSGDRQANTGELF
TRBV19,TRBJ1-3,ATSTDRDGSGNTIY
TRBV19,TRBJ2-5,ASSRVAETQY
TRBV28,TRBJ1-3,ASSFPSPGKATGFSGNTIY
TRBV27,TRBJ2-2,ASSFLRRLAGERTGELF
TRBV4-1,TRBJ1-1,ASSQVWRLNTEAF
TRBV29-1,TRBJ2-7,SVPTGYRGSSGYEQY
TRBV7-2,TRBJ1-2,ASSPSKRGRDGYT
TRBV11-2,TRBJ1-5,ASSLGAPYSNQPQH
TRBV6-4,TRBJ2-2,ASSEIAGGNTGELF
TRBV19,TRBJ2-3,ASSDSGSTDTQY
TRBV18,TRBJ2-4,ASSPQGSVENIQY
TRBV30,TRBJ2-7,AWSPSGYEQY
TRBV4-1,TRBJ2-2,ASSQGDRYTGELF
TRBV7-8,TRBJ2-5,ASSRGLAGGGQETQY
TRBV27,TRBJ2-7,ASRYRQGGPYEQY
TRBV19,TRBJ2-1,ASSITPRNEQF
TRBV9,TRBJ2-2,ASSVGAGGPPGELF
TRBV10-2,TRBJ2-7,ASSESPGQWYEQY
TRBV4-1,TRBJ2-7,ASSPGLAEGYEQY
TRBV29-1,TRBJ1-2,SVEAVQGFNYGYT
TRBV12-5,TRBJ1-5,ASGLVQFETVDQPQH
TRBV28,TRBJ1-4,ASSAGQGKGNEKLF
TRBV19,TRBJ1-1,ASSQGSPEAF
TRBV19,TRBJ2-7,ASSIASGTGEYEQY
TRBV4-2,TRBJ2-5,ASSQDASGFLEETQY
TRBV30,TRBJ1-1,AWSVGGTTEAF
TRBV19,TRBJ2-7,ASSIVRDTFYEQY
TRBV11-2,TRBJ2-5,ASSPPGSVRRETQY
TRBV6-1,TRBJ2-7,ASSEGTPLAAFYEQY
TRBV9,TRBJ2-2,ASSARTMNTGELF
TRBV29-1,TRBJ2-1,SAGLADNEQF
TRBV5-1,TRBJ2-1,ASSLPRTSGSDEQF
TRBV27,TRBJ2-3,ASRRGQATDTQY
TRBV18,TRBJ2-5,ASSRDREKTQY
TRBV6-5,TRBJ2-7,ASSYSSSYEQY
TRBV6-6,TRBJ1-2,ASSRDGYT
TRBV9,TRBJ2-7,ASSSGRGSYEQY
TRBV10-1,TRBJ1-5,ASSELGSWRNQPQH
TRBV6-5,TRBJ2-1,ASTVAGEWGNEQF
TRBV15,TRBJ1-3,ATSNRDNGNTIY
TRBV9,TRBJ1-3,ASSPGQHSGNTIY
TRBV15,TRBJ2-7,ATGRGGDILQGQY